What follows is one T cell receptor (beta chain) and its context. Its antigen is still unknown. There are no base qualities to consult, and no much larger clone falls within one base. The CDR3 holds 13 amino acids from the cysteine to the phenylalanine. The entry retains the CDR3 DNA only, 39 bases that are in frame from base 1. Trimmed from V: 0 bases; trimmed from J: 8 bases; junction bases lacking a gene match: 0. CDR1 and CDR2 were assigned from the germline V gene as KGHSH and LQKENI. The entry originates in a study of blood T cell repertoires in COVID-19 (dated by TCRdb to the early 2020s). As for the study more broadly: Collaborator samples came from the United States, Italy and Spain and covered acute and convalescent phases of COVID-19. The material from the prospective study consisted of cDNA or gDNA derived from T cells, B-cell-depleted T cells, or PBMCs. Subjects who had been exposed to COVID-19, were actively infected with it, or had recovered from it provided the deeply sampled blood TCRbeta repertoires that made up the dataset. The repertoires were released in a freely available public database meant as a resource for research on the immune response to SARS-CoV-2. The samples were drawn from two sources: the first 160 participants of the ongoing ImmuneRACE study, and 1,000 to 1,500 subjects contributed by 6 global collaborators. The sample metadata nearly always contained a de-identified subject ID, COVID-19 status, age in years and sex. HLA class I and class II types, where available, came from metadata supplied by the sample provider rather than from assay-based typing.

In Seattle, one collaborating source enrolled patients while the infection was active and tracked those patients longitudinally over the course of disease. Collaborating institutions collected whole blood in K2EDTA tubes following their own protocols. For TCRbeta analysis, collaborator samples were shipped as frozen whole blood, as isolated PBMCs, or as DNA extracted from either sample type. Broader findings and caveats from the paper: How much clinical and demographic metadata was included differed by source and by participant, and the metadata was provided uncurated.

The immunoSEQ Assay, a bias-controlled multiplex PCR, was used to amplify TCRbeta CDR3 regions from genomic DNA. In the original analysis: Within the assay, amplification of reference gene primers was used to estimate how many nucleated cells each sample contained. Sequence reads were collapsed and filtered to measure the absolute abundance of every unique TCRbeta CDR3 rearrangement. For each sample, productive Simpson clonality was calculated by taking the square root of Simpson's diversity index across productive rearrangements. In TCRdb, the immuneACCESS table is reduced to in-frame sequences with V and J assigned. These tables do not hold every clone; where another copy was compared, an unresolved V gene accounts for under half, and the others remain unexplained. That table supplies the V and J calls and clone size; D and trimming were determined from the DNA. The sample has hundreds of thousands of clones on record, approximately 88% of them singletons. The top ten clonotypes cover roughly 12% of the sample.

The source is a woman between 45 and 65 years old with COVID-19, enrolled during active disease. Here the chain combines TRBV18 and TRBJ1-4, and TRBD1 aligns with 7 junction nucleotides. Sequencing input: peripheral blood. The CDR3 region has the sequence CASSPPDREKLFF. The sequence in DNA is TGTGCCAGCTCACCACCGGACAGGGAAAAACTGTTTTTT.